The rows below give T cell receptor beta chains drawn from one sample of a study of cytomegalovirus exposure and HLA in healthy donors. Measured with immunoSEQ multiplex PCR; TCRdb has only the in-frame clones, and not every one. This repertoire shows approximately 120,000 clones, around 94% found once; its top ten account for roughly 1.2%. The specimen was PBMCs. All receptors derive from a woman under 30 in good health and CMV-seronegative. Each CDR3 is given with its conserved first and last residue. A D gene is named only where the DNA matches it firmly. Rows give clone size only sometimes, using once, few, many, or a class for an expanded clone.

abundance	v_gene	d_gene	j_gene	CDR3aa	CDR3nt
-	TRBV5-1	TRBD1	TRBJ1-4	CASSSGQASTNEKLFF	TGCGCCAGCAGCTCGGGACAGGCATCAACTAATGAAAAACTGTTTTTT
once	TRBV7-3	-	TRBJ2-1	CASSVARSGSEQFF	TGTGCCAGCAGCGTAGCGAGGAGTGGCTCTGAGCAGTTCTTC
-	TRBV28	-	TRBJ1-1	CASRPIQRVTEAFF	TGTGCCAGCAGGCCAATACAGCGGGTTACTGAAGCTTTCTTT
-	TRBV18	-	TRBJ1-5	CASSPPSGQPQHF	TGTGCCAGCTCACCACCCTCAGGACAGCCCCAGCATTTT
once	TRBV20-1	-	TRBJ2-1	CSAALEEQFF	TGCAGTGCTGCCTTAGAGGAGCAGTTCTTC
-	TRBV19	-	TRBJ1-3	CASSNPRRFSGNTIYF	TGTGCCAGTAGCAACCCAAGGCGGTTTTCTGGAAACACCATATATTTT
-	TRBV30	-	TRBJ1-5	CAWSVPGVSGYQPQHF	TGTGCCTGGAGCGTTCCAGGAGTATCGGGATATCAGCCCCAGCATTTT
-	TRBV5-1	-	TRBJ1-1	CASSLGRDHTEAFF	TGCGCCAGCAGCTTGGGGCGGGACCACACTGAAGCTTTCTTT
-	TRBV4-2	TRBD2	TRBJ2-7	CASSQEAGGSYEQYF	TGTGCCAGCAGCCAAGAAGCGGGAGGCTCCTACGAGCAGTACTTC
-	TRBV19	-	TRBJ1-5	CASSNQPGSNQPQHF	TGTGCCAGTAGTAATCAACCCGGTAGCAATCAGCCCCAGCATTTT
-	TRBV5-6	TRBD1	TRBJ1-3	CASSLTQGAGNTIYF	TGTGCCAGCAGCTTAACACAGGGGGCTGGAAACACCATATATTTT
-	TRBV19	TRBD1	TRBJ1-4	CASSILTGATNEKLFF	TGTGCCAGTAGTATTCTGACAGGGGCCACTAATGAAAAACTGTTTTTT
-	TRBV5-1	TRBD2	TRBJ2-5	CASSLAGTRQETQYF	TGCGCCAGCAGCCTGGCCGGGACTAGACAAGAGACCCAGTACTTC